This T cell receptor (beta chain) came from a study of T cell changes during pregnancy in multiple sclerosis. Generated by immunoSEQ multiplex PCR, the TCRdb table keeps only in-frame clones and is missing some. This repertoire shows roughly 45,000 clones, 90% to 95% found once; its top ten account for roughly 3.9%. CDR3 size: 13 residues. Trimming stripped 4 bases from V and 7 bases from J, with 11 bases between. Germline V gives CDR1 MNHEY, CDR2 SMNVEV (reference sequence). The sequence was collected from a female donor with multiple sclerosis, enrolled in a pregnancy study. The chain employs TRBV27 and TRBJ2-1; possibly TRBD2 for D (5 bases). The specimen was CD8+ T cells from peripheral blood mononuclear cells, collected after pregnancy. CDR3 coding DNA: TGTGCCAGCAGTTCCCGGGGAAGGAATGAGCAGTTCTTC. This gives the protein CASSSRGRNEQFF.